These 24 T cell receptor beta chains share one sample of origin, sequenced in a study of T-cell reconstitution after alpha-beta-depleted transplantation in children. Unique molecular identifiers were incorporated during preparation of the TCRbeta library. In TCRdb, the PCR reads were re-called with MiXCR into one record per CDR3 protein. Of around 480,000 distinct CDR3 sequences detected, approximately 29% appear once; the ten largest clones hold 2.4%. The source was PBMCs from the stem cell graft donor, collected from the stem cell graft. These receptors all come from a human donor who donated a stem cell graft to a child with aplastic anemia.

This clonotype was detected ten times or more. V and J are TRBV30 and TRBJ1-3, with unresolved D. The CDR3 extends over 14 amino acids. Germline V gene sequence: CDR1 GTSNPN, CDR2 SVGIG (reference sequence). V gave up 0 bases and J gave up 1 base, with 7 bases separating them. The CDR3 sequence is CAWSVSGSGNTIYF. The CDR3, as DNA: TGTGCCTGGAGTGTATCGGGTTCTGGAAACACCATATATTTT.

This clonotype came up a few times. The CDR3 loop is CASSPGTSGSETYEQYF. The DNA for the CDR3 is TGTGCCAGCAGTCCAGGGACTAGCGGGTCGGAGACCTACGAGCAGTACTTC. The chain links TRBV12-3 or TRBV12-4 to TRBJ2-7, with 12 bases identical to TRBD2. This CDR3 spans 17 amino acids. The V gene end was trimmed by 5 bases and the J gene end by 2 bases; junction bases not matched to a gene: 10.

This clonotype was observed at least ten times. The chain carries TRBV6-4 and TRBJ2-6, with a tentative D call TRBD1 (6 bases). The germline gives CDR1 MRHNA, CDR2 SNTAGT. The CDR3 sequence is 15 residues long. V lost 5 bases to trimming and J lost 0 bases, with 8 bases between them. The CDR3 DNA is TGTGCCAGCAGTCCGGGACACTCTGGGGCCAACGTCCTGACTTTC. Protein product: CASSPGHSGANVLTF.

This clonotype was seen a handful of times. This rearrangement joins TRBV20-1 to TRBJ2-7, with TRBD2 matching 14 bases. The CDR3 has 17 amino acids. V dropped 3 bases and J dropped 2; count of bases not matched to a gene: 9. The germline CDR1 and CDR2 sequences are DFQATT and SNEGSKA (reference sequence). As DNA, the CDR3 is TGCAGTGCTAGGATAGGACTAGCGGGAGGATCGACCTACGAGCAGTACTTC. This encodes CSARIGLAGGSTYEQYF.

The chain uses TRBV24-1 and TRBJ2-7, with D unresolved. V lost 4 bases and J lost 0, with 6 bases in between. Germline CDR1 KGHDR, CDR2 SFDVKD. The CDR3 extends over 13 amino acids. Written as DNA, the CDR3 is TGTGCCACCAGTGACTTGATCTCCTACGAGCAGTACTTC. Translation gives CATSDLISYEQYF.

V usage is TRBV9 and J usage is TRBJ2-3; 8 bases agree with TRBD2. This CDR3 has 16 amino acids. Losses at the gene ends were 0 bases for V and 7 bases for J; bases not matched to a gene: 10. CDR1 and CDR2 from the germline V gene are SGDLS and YYNGEE. CDR3 nucleotide sequence: TGTGCCAGCAGCGTAGACCAAGCGGGAGACGTGTATACGCAGTATTTT. It is translated as CASSVDQAGDVYTQYF.

V usage is TRBV5-1 and J usage is TRBJ2-3; 7 nucleotides line up with TRBD2. The CDR3 runs 17 residues. Trimming took 2 bases from V and 1 from J; bases not matched to a gene: 10. Germline loops: CDR1 SGHRS, CDR2 YFSETQ. The CDR3 nucleotides read TGCGCCAGCAGCTTCGGCGGGAGCGGCGGGGGCACAGATACGCAGTATTTT. It translates to CASSFGGSGGGTDTQYF. Full variable domain (missing parts from reference TRBV5-1 and TRBJ2-3): KAGVTQTPRYLIKTRGQQVTLSCSPISGHRSVSWYQQTPGQGLQFLFEYFSETQRNKGNFPGRFSGRQFSNSRSEMNVSTLELGDSALYLCASSFGGSGGGTDTQYFGPGTRLTVL.

The V gene is TRBV30, the J gene TRBJ1-2; D remains ambiguous. Germline CDR1 GTSNPN, CDR2 SVGIG (reference sequence). This CDR3 spans 12 amino acids. Trimming left V 4 bases short and J 8 bases short, with 14 bases between. The CDR3 nucleotides read TGTGCCTGGATGGTTGGGATCCTGGGCTACACCTTC. It yields the protein CAWMVGILGYTF.

The chain carries TRBV2 and TRBJ2-2; D unresolved. Trimming stripped 1 base from V and 7 bases from J, with 4 bases between. The CDR3 has 12 amino acids. Germline values: CDR1 SNHLY, CDR2 FYNNEI. In nucleotides, the CDR3 is TGTGCCAGCAGTGAAGATTTCGGGGAGCTGTTTTTT. Protein: CASSEDFGELFF.

This clonotype has only a few counts. In nucleotides, the CDR3 is TGTGCCAGTAAGCAGAACACTGAAGCTTTCTTT. It is translated as CASKQNTEAFF. The chain has TRBV28 and TRBJ1-1; D is undetermined. The germline V gene encodes CDR1 MDHEN and CDR2 SYDVKM. This CDR3 is built from 11 residues. V shed 9 bases and J shed 1 base, with 6 bases lying between them.

This clonotype was picked up a small number of times. CDR3 DNA: TGTGCCAGCAGCTTTGAGGGGACTTTCTACAATGAGCAGTTCTTC. Its translation: CASSFEGTFYNEQFF. The V gene is TRBV5-4, the J gene TRBJ2-1, with D possibly being TRBD2 (6 bases). The CDR3 totals 15 residues. V was trimmed by 2 bases and J by 3 bases, leaving 12 bases between them. Germline values: CDR1 SGHNT, CDR2 YYREEE (reference sequence).

V is TRBV10-3 and J is TRBJ2-1; 9 nucleotides line up with TRBD2. The V gene's germline CDR1 is ENHRY and CDR2 SYGVKD. The CDR3 has 19 amino acids. V gave up 0 bases and J gave up 1 base; unmatched junction bases: 10. CDR3 bases: TGTGCCATCAGTGAGTCGGATAGGCTAGCGGGGCTTTCCTACAATGAGCAGTTCTTC. Translating gives CAISESDRLAGLSYNEQFF.

The chain joins TRBV4-2 to TRBJ2-1; D is undetermined. The V gene's germline CDR1 is LGHNA and CDR2 YNFKEQ. This CDR3 comprises 16 residues. Trimming removed 1 base from V and 0 bases from J, with 10 bases in between. The CDR3 sequence is CASSQVPRISYNEQFF. In DNA, the CDR3 is TGTGCCAGCAGCCAAGTTCCACGGATCTCCTACAATGAGCAGTTCTTC.

The genes are TRBV20-1 and TRBJ1-6, with 7 bases aligning to TRBD1. CDR1 and CDR2 (germline): DFQATT, SNEGSKA (reference sequence). This CDR3 region has 16 residues. J gave up 4 bases and V 2 bases, and 8 bases lay outside the gene matches. The CDR3 protein is CSARTLGQRYNSPLHF. The CDR3 DNA follows: TGCAGTGCTAGAACCTTGGGACAGAGATATAATTCACCCCTCCACTTT.

The rearrangement links TRBV7-2 to TRBJ2-1; TRBD2 agrees at 10 bases. CDR3 length: 16 residues. V was clipped by 1 base and J by 7 bases; unmatched bases: 7. Per germline, CDR1 SGHTA and CDR2 FQGNSA. CDR3 nucleotides: TGTGCCAGCAGCTTAGGAGCGGGAGGGCGGGTGAATGAGCAGTTCTTC. As protein: CASSLGAGGRVNEQFF.

The genes are TRBV18 and TRBJ2-7; TRBD2 agrees at 13 bases. This CDR3 has 14 residues. In germline, CDR1 is KGHSH, CDR2 LQKENI. Unmatched junction bases numbered 5, after V lost 6 bases and J lost 6 bases. In DNA form, the CDR3 reads TGTGCCAGCTCCCGAGGACTAGCGGGAGCCGAGCAGTACGTC. This sequence encodes CASSRGLAGAEQYV.

In its sample, this clonotype was seen a few times. The chain carries TRBV3-1 and TRBJ2-7, with TRBD1 matching over 10 bases. V was clipped by 8 bases and J by 4 bases; unmatched bases: 11. The germline V gene has CDR1 LGHDT and CDR2 YNNKEL (reference sequence). The CDR3 is made up of 15 amino acids. The CDR3 loop reads CASGTPGQGKYEQYF. CDR3 bases: TGTGCCAGCGGGACACCGGGACAGGGGAAATACGAGCAGTACTTC.

The chain couples TRBV5-1 to TRBJ1-6; D is perhaps TRBD1 (6 bases). The V gene lost 0 bases and the J gene lost 7 bases, with 11 bases spanning the gap. The V gene's germline CDR1 is SGHRS and CDR2 YFSETQ. The CDR3 extends over 15 amino acids. CDR3 sequence (DNA): TGCGCCAGCAGCTTGGAGGGGGTGAGAAATTCACCCCTCCACTTT. Protein product: CASSLEGVRNSPLHF.

The chain recombines TRBV28 with TRBJ1-1; a weak D match, TRBD1 (5 bases). Trimming took 2 bases from V and 7 from J, leaving 11 bases between them. The CDR3 contains 13 residues. The V gene's germline CDR1 is MDHEN and CDR2 SYDVKM. The CDR3 spells CASSLSPTGEAFF. CDR3 DNA: TGTGCCAGCAGTTTAAGCCCCACAGGTGAAGCTTTCTTT.

In this sample, this clonotype turned up a few times. The chain couples TRBV12-3 or TRBV12-4 to TRBJ1-1, with TRBD1 matching over 7 bases. CDR3 size: 15 residues. Losses at the gene ends were 5 bases for V and 7 bases for J; bases not matched to a gene: 13. The CDR3 DNA reads TGTGCCAGCAGTAACCCTCGAGACAGGGCAATTGAAGCTTTCTTT. Translating gives CASSNPRDRAIEAFF.

This clonotype has only a few counts. The rearrangement joins TRBV20-1 to TRBJ1-1; D remains unclear. Deletions cut 0 bases from V and 6 bases from J, with 11 bases between. Germline loops: CDR1 DFQATT, CDR2 SNEGSKA (reference sequence). There are 13 residues in the CDR3. CDR3 amino acids: CSARDPVVSEAFF. The CDR3 DNA follows: TGCAGTGCTAGAGATCCCGTCGTCTCTGAAGCTTTCTTT.

The table lists this clonotype with a few counts. The chain has TRBV4-1 and TRBJ2-6; weak D call: TRBD2 (5 bases). The CDR3 sequence is 21 residues long. Germline CDR1 reads MGHRA; CDR2 reads YSYEKL. Trimming removed 0 bases from V and 0 bases from J, with 21 bases in between. Here the CDR3 reads CASSQDVIRSGSSSGANVLTF. CDR3 nucleotide sequence: TGCGCCAGCAGCCAAGATGTTATTCGAAGCGGTTCAAGCTCTGGGGCCAACGTCCTGACTTTC.

The rearrangement uses TRBV20-1 and TRBJ2-7; 14 bases map to TRBD2. The germline V gene encodes CDR1 DFQATT and CDR2 SNEGSKA (reference sequence). This CDR3 comprises 15 residues. V was pared by 6 bases and J by 4 bases, with 8 bases of the junction left unmatched. CDR3 coding DNA: TGCAGTGCCAACCCCAGGACTAGCGGGAGGTACGAGCAGTACTTC. Translating gives CSANPRTSGRYEQYF.

This chain links TRBV29-1 with TRBJ2-3; a possible D gene is TRBD1 (6 bases). The CDR3 sequence is 14 residues long. With 6 bases removed from V and 0 bases from J, the gap between germline ends came to 13 bases. Germline values: CDR1 SQVTM, CDR2 ANQGSEA. This chain's CDR3 is CSVRRQGSTDTQYF. CDR3 bases: TGCAGCGTACGGAGGCAGGGGAGCACAGATACGCAGTATTTT.